Listed below are T cell receptor beta chains from one sample, sequenced in a study of cytomegalovirus exposure and HLA in healthy donors. The protocol was immunoSEQ multiplex PCR, while the TCRdb copy is restricted to in-frame clones and leaves out a portion. The repertoire holds about 160,000 clones, with roughly 70% as singletons. The sample taken for sequencing was PBMCs. The source of these receptors is a woman in her forties or fifties in good health and CMV-seropositive. CDR3s include the opening cysteine and the closing phenylalanine or tryptophan. A D gene is named only where the DNA matches it firmly. Not every row has a clone size; where given, it reads once, few, many or a size class.

J gene,D gene,clone size,V gene,CDR3 protein,CDR3 DNA
TRBJ1-4,-,-,TRBV5-4,CASSLRSRTASAEKLFF,TGTGCCAGCAGCCTCAGATCTAGGACAGCCAGTGCGGAAAAACTGTTTTTT
TRBJ1-1,TRBD1,-,TRBV7-9,CASSLNPGTGAFF,TGTGCCAGCAGCCTGAACCCCGGGACAGGGGCTTTCTTT
TRBJ2-7,TRBD1,-,TRBV2,CASSGQGGYEQYF,TGTGCCAGCAGTGGACAGGGCGGCTACGAGCAGTACTTC
TRBJ1-1,TRBD1,-,TRBV6-6,CASSRQGAVEAFF,TGTGCCAGCAGTCGACAGGGGGCCGTTGAAGCTTTCTTT
TRBJ2-7,-,-,TRBV7-3,CASSLTAGGTYEQYF,TGTGCCAGCAGCTTAACAGCAGGGGGGACCTACGAGCAGTACTTC
TRBJ2-5,TRBD1,few,TRBV4-1,CASSQVWTGLQETQYF,TGCGCCAGCAGCCAAGTTTGGACAGGGCTACAAGAGACCCAGTACTTC
TRBJ2-7,-,-,TRBV19,CASRKVGEGVEQYF,TGTGCCAGTAGGAAGGTCGGCGAGGGGGTAGAGCAGTACTTC
TRBJ2-5,TRBD2,-,TRBV19,CASSKAGGPQETQYF,TGTGCCAGTAGTAAGGCGGGGGGTCCGCAAGAGACCCAGTACTTC
TRBJ1-1,TRBD1,-,TRBV2,CASSEVGQGGRAFF,TGTGCCAGCAGTGAGGTCGGACAGGGGGGGCGAGCTTTCTTT
TRBJ2-1,TRBD1,-,TRBV19,CASKDRGKNEQFF,TGTGCCAGCAAGGACAGGGGAAAGAATGAGCAGTTCTTC
TRBJ1-5,-,-,TRBV19,CASSIGRELSNQPQHF,TGTGCCAGTAGTATAGGGCGGGAATTGAGCAATCAGCCCCAGCATTTT
TRBJ1-6,-,-,TRBV11-2,CASSNQQVGSSYNSPLHF,TGTGCCAGCAGCAACCAACAAGTGGGCAGCTCCTATAATTCACCCCTCCACTTT
TRBJ2-2,-,-,TRBV6-4,CASSDELNTGELFF,TGTGCCAGCAGTGACGAGTTGAACACCGGGGAGCTGTTTTTT
TRBJ1-4,-,-,TRBV27,CASSSRGGRVREKLFF,TGTGCCAGCAGTTCTAGGGGGGGCAGGGTTAGGGAAAAACTGTTTTTT
TRBJ1-4,TRBD1,-,TRBV5-8,CASSLGDRYNEKLFF,TGTGCCAGCAGCTTGGGGGACAGGTATAATGAAAAACTGTTTTTT
TRBJ2-7,-,-,TRBV29-1,CSVVWAVDTYEQYF,TGCAGCGTTGTATGGGCCGTTGACACCTACGAGCAGTACTTC
TRBJ1-1,-,-,TRBV5-1,CASSLNVQGETEAFF,TGCGCCAGCAGCTTAAATGTCCAGGGCGAAACTGAAGCTTTCTTT
TRBJ1-1,-,-,TRBV12-5,CASGWFASPEAFF,TGTGCTAGTGGTTGGTTCGCGTCCCCTGAAGCTTTCTTT